Below are 4 T cell receptor beta chains sequenced from a single sample in a study of blood T cell repertoires in COVID-19. Using immunoSEQ multiplex PCR, the repertoire was profiled, and TCRdb retains in-frame clones only, with some absent. This table holds 140,000 or so clones, roughly nine tenths found once. Input material: peripheral blood. The source is a human donor in a cohort sampled during active COVID-19.

The V call is TRBV7-8, the J call TRBJ1-2; D remains ambiguous. V was clipped by 5 bases and J by 4 bases, with 17 bases between them. The CDR3 totals 15 residues. The germline V gene has CDR1 SGHVS and CDR2 FQNEAQ. CDR3 sequence: CASSVRRGAGYGYTF. The CDR3 DNA sequence: TGTGCCAGCAGCGTCCGTCGGGGAGCGGGCTATGGCTACACCTTC.

This clone has just one count. The chain recombines TRBV6-2 or TRBV6-3 with TRBJ2-3, with 10 bases that match TRBD2. V lost 3 bases to trimming and J lost 4 bases; unmatched junction nucleotides: 4. Germline V gene sequence: CDR1 MNHEY, CDR2 SVGEGT. This CDR3 comprises 15 residues. CDR3 nucleotides: TGTGCCAGCAGTTATAGCGGGGGGCCCCCAGATACGCAGTATTTT. It is translated as CASSYSGGPPDTQYF.

This chain uses TRBV10-3 with TRBJ2-1; 9 bases fit TRBD1. Per germline, CDR1 ENHRY and CDR2 SYGVKD. The V and J ends lost 6 bases and 6 bases, in that order; junction bases with no gene match: 6. The CDR3 is made up of 14 amino acids. CDR3: CAIRAGQGFNEQFF. The CDR3 nucleotides read TGTGCCATCAGAGCGGGACAGGGTTTCAATGAGCAGTTCTTC.

The V gene is TRBV6-5, the J gene TRBJ2-1, with 8 positions matching TRBD1. Trimming at V came to 0 bases and at J to 12 bases, leaving 10 bases not matched to a gene. This CDR3 has 15 residues. Germline V gene data show CDR1 as MNHEY and CDR2 as SVGAGI. The CDR3: CASSYSGQVSLGQFF. The CDR3 DNA follows: TGTGCCAGCAGTTACTCGGGACAGGTTTCGCTAGGGCAGTTCTTC.